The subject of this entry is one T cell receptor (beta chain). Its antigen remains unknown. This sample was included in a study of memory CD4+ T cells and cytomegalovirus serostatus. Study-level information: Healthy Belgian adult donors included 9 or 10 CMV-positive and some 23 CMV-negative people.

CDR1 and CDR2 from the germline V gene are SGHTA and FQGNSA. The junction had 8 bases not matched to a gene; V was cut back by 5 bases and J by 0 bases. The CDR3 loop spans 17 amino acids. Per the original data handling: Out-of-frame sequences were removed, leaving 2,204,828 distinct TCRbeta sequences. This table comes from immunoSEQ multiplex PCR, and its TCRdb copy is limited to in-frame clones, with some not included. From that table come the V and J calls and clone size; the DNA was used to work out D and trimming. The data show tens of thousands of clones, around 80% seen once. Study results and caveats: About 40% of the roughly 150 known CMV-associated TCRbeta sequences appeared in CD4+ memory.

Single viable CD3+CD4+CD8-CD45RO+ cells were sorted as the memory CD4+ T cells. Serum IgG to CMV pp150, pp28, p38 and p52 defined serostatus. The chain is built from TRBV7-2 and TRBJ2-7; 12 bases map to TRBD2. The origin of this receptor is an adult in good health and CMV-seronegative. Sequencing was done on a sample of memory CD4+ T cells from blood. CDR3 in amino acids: CASSRSSGGVNSYEQYF. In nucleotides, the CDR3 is TGTGCCAGCAGCCGGTCTAGCGGGGGGGTGAACTCCTACGAGCAGTACTTC.